Detailed here is one TCR beta chain. The use of a sample-barcoded 5' primer and a J-beta primer mix characterized a second PCR of roughly 6 to 11 cycles. TCRdb ran MiXCR on the 5' RACE reads and lists one entry per CDR3 protein. The table lists fewer than 900,000 distinct CDR3 sequences, 40% to 45% of them singletons, with 20% to 25% in the top ten. This sample was taken from a study of blood T cells in healthy people across ages. CDR1 and CDR2 from the germline V gene are MNHEY and SVGEGT. The CDR3 runs to 17 residues. The V gene end was trimmed by 6 bases and the J gene end by 0 bases; junction bases not matched to a gene: 14.

The J gene is TRBJ2-7, the V gene TRBV6-2 or TRBV6-3; 7 nucleotides line up with TRBD2. The receptor was derived from a woman aged 60 to 75 in good health. The sample taken for sequencing was blood. The CDR3 protein is CASRDTPGLPFSYEQYF. CDR3 nucleotides: TGTGCCAGCAGGGATACTCCGGGACTACCCTTCTCCTACGAGCAGTACTTC.